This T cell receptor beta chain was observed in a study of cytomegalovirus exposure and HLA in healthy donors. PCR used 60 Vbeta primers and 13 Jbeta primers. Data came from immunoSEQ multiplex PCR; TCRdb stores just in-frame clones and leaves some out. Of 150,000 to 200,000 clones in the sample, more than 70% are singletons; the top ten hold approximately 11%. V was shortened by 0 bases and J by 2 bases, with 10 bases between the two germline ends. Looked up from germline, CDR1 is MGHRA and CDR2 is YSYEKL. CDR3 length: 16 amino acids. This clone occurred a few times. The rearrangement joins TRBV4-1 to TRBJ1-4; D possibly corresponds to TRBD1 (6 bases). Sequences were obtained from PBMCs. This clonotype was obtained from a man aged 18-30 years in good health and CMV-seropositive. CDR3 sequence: CASSQDVGQTNEKLFF. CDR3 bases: TGCGCCAGCAGCCAAGATGTCGGACAGACTAATGAAAAACTGTTTTTT.